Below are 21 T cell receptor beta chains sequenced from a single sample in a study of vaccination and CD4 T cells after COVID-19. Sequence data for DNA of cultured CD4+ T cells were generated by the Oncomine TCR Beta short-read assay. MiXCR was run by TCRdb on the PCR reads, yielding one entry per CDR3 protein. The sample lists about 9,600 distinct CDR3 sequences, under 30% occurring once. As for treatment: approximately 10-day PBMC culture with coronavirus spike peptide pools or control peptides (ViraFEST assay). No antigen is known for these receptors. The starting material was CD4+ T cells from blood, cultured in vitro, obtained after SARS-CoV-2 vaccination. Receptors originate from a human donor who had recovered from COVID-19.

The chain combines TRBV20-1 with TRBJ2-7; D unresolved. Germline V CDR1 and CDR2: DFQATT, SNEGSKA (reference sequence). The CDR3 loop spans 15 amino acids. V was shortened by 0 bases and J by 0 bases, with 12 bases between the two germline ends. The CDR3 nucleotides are TGCAGTGCTAGAGATCTGAAGACTGGCTCCTACGAGCAGTACTTC. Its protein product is CSARDLKTGSYEQYF.

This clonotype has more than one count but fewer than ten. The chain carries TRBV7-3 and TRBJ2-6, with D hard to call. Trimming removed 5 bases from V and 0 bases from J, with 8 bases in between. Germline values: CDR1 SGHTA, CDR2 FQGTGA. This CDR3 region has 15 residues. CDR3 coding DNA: TGTGCCAGCAGCAGATCTTCCTCTGGGGCCAACGTCCTGACTTTC. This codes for CASSRSSSGANVLTF.

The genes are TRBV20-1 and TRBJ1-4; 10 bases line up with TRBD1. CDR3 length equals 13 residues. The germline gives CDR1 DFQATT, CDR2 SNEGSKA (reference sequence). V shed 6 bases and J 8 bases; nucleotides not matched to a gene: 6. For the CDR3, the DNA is TGCAGTGCGCAGGGACAGGGGAGCGAAAAACTGTTTTTT. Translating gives CSAQGQGSEKLFF.

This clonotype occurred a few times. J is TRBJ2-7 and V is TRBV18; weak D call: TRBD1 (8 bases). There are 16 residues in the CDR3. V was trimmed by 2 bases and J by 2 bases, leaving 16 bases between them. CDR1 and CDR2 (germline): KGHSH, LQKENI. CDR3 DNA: TGTGCCAGCTCACCATCCCACAGGGGGGGAACCTACGAGCAGTACTTC. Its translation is CASSPSHRGGTYEQYF.

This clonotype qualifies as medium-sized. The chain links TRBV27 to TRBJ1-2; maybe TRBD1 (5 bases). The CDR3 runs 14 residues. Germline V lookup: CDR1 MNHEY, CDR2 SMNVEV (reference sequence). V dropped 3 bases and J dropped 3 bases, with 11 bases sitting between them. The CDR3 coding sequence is TGTGCCAGCAGTTTCATGGGGCCCCACTATGGCTACACCTTC. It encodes CASSFMGPHYGYTF.

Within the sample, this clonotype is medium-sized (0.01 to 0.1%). The CDR3 protein is CASHRYGNTEAFF. Written as DNA, the CDR3 is TGTGCCAGCCACCGTTATGGGAACACTGAAGCTTTCTTT. The chain couples TRBV7-9 to TRBJ1-1; no clear D. The CDR3 length is 13 residues. Germline V gives CDR1 SEHNR, CDR2 FQNEAQ (reference sequence). With 8 bases removed from V and 1 base from J, the gap between germline ends came to 11 bases.

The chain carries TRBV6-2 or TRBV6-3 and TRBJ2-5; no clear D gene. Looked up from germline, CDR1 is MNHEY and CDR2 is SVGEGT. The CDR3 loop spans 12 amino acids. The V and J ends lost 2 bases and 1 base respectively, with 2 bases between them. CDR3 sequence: CASSYPQETQYF. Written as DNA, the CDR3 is TGTGCCAGCAGTTACCCCCAAGAGACCCAGTACTTC.

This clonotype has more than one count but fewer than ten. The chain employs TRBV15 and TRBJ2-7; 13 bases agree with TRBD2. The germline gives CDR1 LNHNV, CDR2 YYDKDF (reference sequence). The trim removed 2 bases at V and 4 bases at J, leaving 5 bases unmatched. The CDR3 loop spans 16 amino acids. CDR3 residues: CATSRPGLAGAYEQYF. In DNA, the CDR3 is TGTGCCACCAGCAGACCCGGACTAGCGGGAGCGTACGAGCAGTACTTC.

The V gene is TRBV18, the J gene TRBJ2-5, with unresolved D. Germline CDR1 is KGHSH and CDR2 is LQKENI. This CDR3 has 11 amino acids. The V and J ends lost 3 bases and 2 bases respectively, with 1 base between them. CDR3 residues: CASSPQETQYF. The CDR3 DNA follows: TGTGCCAGCTCACCGCAAGAGACCCAGTACTTC. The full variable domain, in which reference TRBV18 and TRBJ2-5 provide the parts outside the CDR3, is NAGVMQNPRHLVRRRGQEARLRCSPMKGHSHVYWYRQLPEEGLKFMVYLQKENIIDESGMPKERFSAEFPKEGPSILRIQQVVRGDSAAYFCASSPQETQYFGPGTRLLVL.

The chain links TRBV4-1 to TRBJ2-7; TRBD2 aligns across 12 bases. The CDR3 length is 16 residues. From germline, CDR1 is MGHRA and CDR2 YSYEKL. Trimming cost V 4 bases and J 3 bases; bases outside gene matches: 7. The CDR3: CASSRSTSGSVYEQYF. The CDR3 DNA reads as TGCGCCAGCAGCCGTTCGACTAGCGGGAGTGTCTACGAGCAGTACTTC.

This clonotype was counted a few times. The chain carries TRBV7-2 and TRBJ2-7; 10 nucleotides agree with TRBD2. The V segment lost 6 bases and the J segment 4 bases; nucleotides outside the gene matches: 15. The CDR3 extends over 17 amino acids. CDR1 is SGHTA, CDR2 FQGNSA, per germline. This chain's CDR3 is CASSQRLASGSWYEQYF. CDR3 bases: TGTGCCAGCAGTCAGAGGCTTGCTAGCGGGAGTTGGTACGAGCAGTACTTC. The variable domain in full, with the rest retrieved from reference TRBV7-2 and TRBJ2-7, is GAGVSQSPSNKVTEKGKDVELRCDPISGHTALYWYRQSLGQGLEFLIYFQGNSAPDKSGLPSDRFSAERTGGSVSTLTIQRTQQEDSAVYLCASSQRLASGSWYEQYFGPGTRLTVT.

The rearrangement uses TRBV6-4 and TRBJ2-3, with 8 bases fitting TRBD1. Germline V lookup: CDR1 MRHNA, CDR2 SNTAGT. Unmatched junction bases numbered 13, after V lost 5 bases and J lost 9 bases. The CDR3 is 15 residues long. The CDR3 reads CASSPGQGAIQTQYF. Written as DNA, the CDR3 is TGTGCCAGCAGTCCTGGGCAGGGGGCTATTCAGACGCAGTATTTT.

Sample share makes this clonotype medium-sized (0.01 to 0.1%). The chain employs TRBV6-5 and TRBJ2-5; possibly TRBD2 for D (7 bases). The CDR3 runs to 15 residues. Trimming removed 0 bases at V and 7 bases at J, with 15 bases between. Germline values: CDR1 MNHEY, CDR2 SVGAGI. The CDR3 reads CASSYSRRGEGTQYF. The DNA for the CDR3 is TGTGCCAGCAGTTACTCGAGAAGGGGGGAGGGGACCCAGTACTTC.

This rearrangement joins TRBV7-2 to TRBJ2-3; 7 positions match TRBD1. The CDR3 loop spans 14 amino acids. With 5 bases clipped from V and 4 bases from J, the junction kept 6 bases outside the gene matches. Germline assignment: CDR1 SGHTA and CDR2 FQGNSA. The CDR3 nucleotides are TGTGCCAGCAGCGAGGGGGCTTACGCAGATACGCAGTATTTT. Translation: CASSEGAYADTQYF.

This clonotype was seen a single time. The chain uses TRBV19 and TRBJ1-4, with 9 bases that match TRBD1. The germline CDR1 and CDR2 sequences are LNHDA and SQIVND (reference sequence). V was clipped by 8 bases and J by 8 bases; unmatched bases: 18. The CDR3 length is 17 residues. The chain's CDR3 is CASSRDREKRQVEKLFF. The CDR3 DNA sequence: TGTGCCAGTTCTAGGGACAGGGAGAAACGGCAGGTGGAAAAACTGTTTTTT.

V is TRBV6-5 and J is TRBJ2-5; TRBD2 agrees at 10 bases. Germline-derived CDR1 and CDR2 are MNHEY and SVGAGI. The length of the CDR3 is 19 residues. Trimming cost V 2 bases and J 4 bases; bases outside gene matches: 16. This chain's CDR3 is CASSYRGPVSGRARETQYF. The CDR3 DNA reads TGTGCCAGCAGTTACAGAGGGCCAGTAAGCGGGAGGGCTAGAGAGACCCAGTACTTC.

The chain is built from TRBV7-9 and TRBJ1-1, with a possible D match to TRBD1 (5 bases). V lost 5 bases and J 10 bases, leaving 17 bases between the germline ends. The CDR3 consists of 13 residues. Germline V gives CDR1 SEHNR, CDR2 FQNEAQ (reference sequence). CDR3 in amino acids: CASSPGTTWGAFF. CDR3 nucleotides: TGTGCCAGCAGCCCCGGGACGACCTGGGGAGCTTTCTTT.

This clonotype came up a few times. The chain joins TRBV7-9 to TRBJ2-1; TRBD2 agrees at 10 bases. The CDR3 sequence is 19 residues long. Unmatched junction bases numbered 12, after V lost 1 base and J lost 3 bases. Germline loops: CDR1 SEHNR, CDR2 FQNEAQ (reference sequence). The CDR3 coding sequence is TGTGCCAGCAGCTTAGTCACGTCCTTGGCTAGCGGGAGCTACAATGAGCAGTTCTTC. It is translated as CASSLVTSLASGSYNEQFF.

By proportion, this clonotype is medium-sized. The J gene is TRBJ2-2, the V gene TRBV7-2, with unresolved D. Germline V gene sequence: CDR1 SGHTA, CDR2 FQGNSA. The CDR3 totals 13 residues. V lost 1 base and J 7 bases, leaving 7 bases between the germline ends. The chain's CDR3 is CASSLVGLGELFF. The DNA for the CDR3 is TGTGCCAGCAGCTTAGTAGGTCTCGGGGAGCTGTTTTTT.

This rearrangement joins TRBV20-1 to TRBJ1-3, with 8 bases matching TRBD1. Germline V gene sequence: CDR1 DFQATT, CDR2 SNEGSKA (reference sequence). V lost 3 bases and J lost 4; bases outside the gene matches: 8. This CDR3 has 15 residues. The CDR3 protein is CSASPPDRVGNTIYF. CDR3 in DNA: TGCAGTGCTAGCCCCCCGGACAGGGTCGGAAACACCATATATTTT.

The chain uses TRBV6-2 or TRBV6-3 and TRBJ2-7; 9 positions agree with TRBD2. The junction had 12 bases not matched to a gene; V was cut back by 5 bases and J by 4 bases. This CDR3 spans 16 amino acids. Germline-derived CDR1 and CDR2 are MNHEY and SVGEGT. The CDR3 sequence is CASSRILGTSKYEQYF. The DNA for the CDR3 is TGTGCCAGCAGTAGGATCTTAGGGACTAGCAAGTACGAGCAGTACTTC.